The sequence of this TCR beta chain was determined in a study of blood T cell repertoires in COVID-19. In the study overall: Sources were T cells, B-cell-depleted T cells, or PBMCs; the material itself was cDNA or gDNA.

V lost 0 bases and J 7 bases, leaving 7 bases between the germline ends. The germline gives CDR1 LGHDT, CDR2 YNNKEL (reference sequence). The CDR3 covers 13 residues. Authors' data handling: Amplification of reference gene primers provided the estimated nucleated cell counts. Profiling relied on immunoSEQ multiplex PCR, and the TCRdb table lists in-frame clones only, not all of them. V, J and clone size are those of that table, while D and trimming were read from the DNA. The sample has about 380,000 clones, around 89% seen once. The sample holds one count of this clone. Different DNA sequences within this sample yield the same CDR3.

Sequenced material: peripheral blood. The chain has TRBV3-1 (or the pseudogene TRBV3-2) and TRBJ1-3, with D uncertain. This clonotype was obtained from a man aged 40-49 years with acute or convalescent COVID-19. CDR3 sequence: CASSQESVNTIYF. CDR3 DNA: TGTGCCAGCAGCCAAGAATCCGTCAACACCATATATTTT.